The sequence of this TCR beta chain was determined in a study of OX40 agonist ivuxolimab in advanced cancers. Background on the study: Six ivuxolimab dose levels, 0.01 to 10 mg/kg, were given intravenously every 2 weeks. One hepatocellular carcinoma and a couple of cutaneous melanoma patients partially responded. Overall study results and limits: In general, CD8+ T cells held more expanded clones than CD4+ did, on average.

Notes on this clone: Its antigen is undetermined.

V lost 4 bases and J 8 bases, leaving 16 bases between the germline ends. Germline lookup yields CDR1 SGHTS and CDR2 YDEGEE. The CDR3 loop spans 14 amino acids. Using immunoSEQ multiplex PCR, the repertoire was profiled, and TCRdb retains in-frame clones only, with some absent. Of around 48,000 clones detected, over 60% appear once; the ten largest clones hold over 2%. The chain carries TRBV5-8 and TRBJ1-5, with D possibly matching TRBD1 (6 bases). This TCR derives from an adult with an advanced solid tumor such as melanoma, head and neck, liver or kidney cancer. Sequenced material: CD4+ or CD8+ T cells sorted from blood, taken in a trial of the OX40 agonist ivuxolimab. The CDR3 reads CASSRTAFMEPQHF. The DNA of the CDR3 is TGTGCCAGCAGCCGGACAGCCTTTATGGAGCCCCAGCATTTT.